These 22 T cell receptor beta chains were all obtained from the same sample, sequenced in a study of human thymus T cells. Profiling relied on immunoSEQ multiplex PCR, and the TCRdb table lists in-frame clones only, not all of them. The data hold about 43,000 clones, with approximately 95% observed a single time. Material: blood. These receptors came from a girl in the first two years of life with a congenital heart defect but otherwise immunologically healthy.

J is TRBJ2-1 and V is TRBV7-2; D ambiguous. The germline V gene encodes CDR1 SGHTA and CDR2 FQGNSA. The V gene lost 3 bases and the J gene lost 0 bases, with 12 bases spanning the gap. CDR3 size: 16 residues. The CDR3 region is CASSFSGSSSYNEQFF. CDR3 bases: TGTGCCAGCAGCTTCTCCGGCAGTAGCTCCTACAATGAGCAGTTCTTC.

This chain links TRBV29-1 with TRBJ2-2, with D perhaps TRBD2 (5 bases). This CDR3 contains 14 residues. From germline, CDR1 is SQVTM and CDR2 ANQGSEA. The V gene lost 0 bases and the J gene lost 8 bases, with 13 bases spanning the gap. CDR3 sequence: CSVEEGALVGELFF. CDR3 nucleotide sequence: TGCAGCGTTGAAGAGGGAGCATTGGTGGGGGAGCTGTTTTTT.

V is TRBV28 and J is TRBJ2-1, with 11 bases lining up with TRBD2. With 1 base clipped from V and 4 bases from J, the junction kept 3 bases outside the gene matches. This CDR3 has 16 residues. CDR1 is MDHEN and CDR2 is SYDVKM in the germline V gene. The CDR3 spells CASSLSLAGVYNEQFF. In DNA form, the CDR3 reads TGTGCCAGCAGTTTATCACTAGCGGGAGTATACAATGAGCAGTTCTTC. Full variable domain (rest looked up from reference TRBV28 and TRBJ2-1): DVKVTQSSRYLVKRTGEKVFLECVQDMDHENMFWYRQDPGLGLRLIYFSYDVKMKEKGDIPEGYSVSREKKERFSLILESASTNQTSMYLCASSLSLAGVYNEQFFGPGTRLTVL.

This sequence joins TRBV7-9 and TRBJ2-5, with no clear D. Looked up from germline, CDR1 is SEHNR and CDR2 is FQNEAQ (reference sequence). The V gene lost 7 bases and the J gene lost 3 bases, with 12 bases spanning the gap. The CDR3 has 13 amino acids. The CDR3, as DNA: TGTGCCAGCACCTCCCCCCGAGAAGAGACCCAGTACTTC. Encoded protein: CASTSPREETQYF.

This sequence joins TRBV5-4 and TRBJ1-3, with D unresolved. The CDR3 has 14 residues. Trimming pared 1 base from V and 0 bases from J, leaving 5 bases between. Germline V gene data show CDR1 as SGHNT and CDR2 as YYREEE (reference sequence). CDR3 region: CASSLTGSGNTIYF. CDR3 bases: TGTGCCAGCAGCTTGACGGGCTCTGGAAACACCATATATTTT.

The chain recombines TRBV18 with TRBJ2-5; D ambiguous. V gave up 6 bases and J gave up 0 bases, with 14 bases separating them. Germline CDR1 KGHSH, CDR2 LQKENI. The CDR3 is 15 residues long. CDR3 coding DNA: TGTGCCAGCTCGCAACAAGCTCGGTACCAAGAGACCCAGTACTTC. This translates into CASSQQARYQETQYF. Looking up the rest from reference TRBV18 and TRBJ2-5 gives the full variable domain: NAGVMQNPRHLVRRRGQEARLRCSPMKGHSHVYWYRQLPEEGLKFMVYLQKENIIDESGMPKERFSAEFPKEGPSILRIQQVVRGDSAAYFCASSQQARYQETQYFGPGTRLLVL.

This chain links TRBV25-1 with TRBJ2-7; no definite D call. This CDR3 is built from 12 residues. Trimming pared 2 bases from V and 3 bases from J, leaving 5 bases between. Germline V gene lookup returns CDR1 MGHDK and CDR2 SYGVNS. The CDR3 region is CASSEPVYEQYF. In DNA form, the CDR3 reads TGTGCCAGCAGTGAACCCGTCTACGAGCAGTACTTC.

The chain couples TRBV7-2 to TRBJ1-4, with D unclear. The V gene lost 2 bases and the J gene lost 4 bases, with 11 bases spanning the gap. CDR1 SGHTA and CDR2 FQGNSA come from the germline V gene. The CDR3 length is 15 residues. CDR3 sequence reads: CASSLYGVDNEKLFF. In DNA, the CDR3 is TGTGCCAGCAGCTTATATGGGGTCGATAATGAAAAACTGTTTTTT.

The chain couples TRBV12-5 to TRBJ2-1, with D possibly TRBD1 on 6 matching bases. There are 17 residues in the CDR3. In germline, CDR1 is LGHNT, CDR2 FRNRAP. V lost 5 bases to trimming and J lost 4 bases, with 21 bases between them. The CDR3 loop is CASGESTGYGVYNEQFF. The CDR3, as DNA: TGTGCTAGTGGTGAGTCAACAGGGTACGGGGTTTACAATGAGCAGTTCTTC. Full variable domain (rest looked up from reference TRBV12-5 and TRBJ2-1): DARVTQTPRHKVTEMGQEVTMRCQPILGHNTVFWYRQTMMQGLELLAYFRNRAPLDDSGMPKDRFSAEMPDATLATLKIQPSEPRDSAVYFCASGESTGYGVYNEQFFGPGTRLTVL.

This clone was seen once. The chain joins TRBV7-9 to TRBJ1-2; tentative D call: TRBD1 (5 bases). The CDR3 runs to 17 residues. Germline assignment: CDR1 SEHNR and CDR2 FQNEAQ (reference sequence). Trimming shortened V by 4 bases and J by 4 bases, and 22 bases separated the two germline ends. As DNA, the CDR3 is TGTGCCAGCAGCTCAGACTCATATCAGGGAACGGCCTATGGCTACACCTTC. It specifies CASSSDSYQGTAYGYTF.

The chain couples TRBV12-2 to TRBJ2-7; the DNA was not used to check the table's D call, TRBD2. TRBV12-2 is shown as a pseudogene. The CDR3 is made up of 12 amino acids. CDR3 in DNA: TGCTGGCTAGCGGGAGTCTTCTACGAGCAGTACTTC. It codes for CWLAGVFYEQYF.

The chain couples TRBV19 to TRBJ2-1; TRBD2 is a possible D gene (5 bases). CDR1 is LNHDA and CDR2 is SQIVND in the germline V gene (reference sequence). The CDR3 totals 15 residues. Trimming pared 7 bases from V and 7 bases from J, leaving 20 bases between. The CDR3 DNA follows: TGTGCCAGTACCCATACGTCCGGACTGAATAATGAGCAGTTCTTC. Amino acids: CASTHTSGLNNEQFF.

J is TRBJ1-2 and V is TRBV27; 7 bases align to TRBD1. The V segment lost 4 bases and the J segment 6 bases; nucleotides outside the gene matches: 5. The CDR3 consists of 13 residues. Germline CDR1 is MNHEY and CDR2 is SMNVEV (reference sequence). CDR3 DNA sequence: TGTGCCAGCAGTTCCGACAGGGCAGATGGCTACACCTTC. Residues: CASSSDRADGYTF.

The chain employs TRBV6-5 and TRBJ2-7; possible D gene TRBD2, 6 bases. CDR1 is MNHEY and CDR2 is SVGAGI in the germline V gene. Trimming cost V 6 bases and J 3 bases, with 18 bases left between them. CDR3 size: 15 residues. CDR3 in DNA: TGTGCCAGCAGCCGTTACGTCGGCGGGAACTACGAGCAGTACTTC. This gives the protein CASSRYVGGNYEQYF.

Only one count was recorded for this clone. The V call is TRBV5-4, the J call TRBJ2-3, with TRBD2 matching 9 bases. This CDR3 comprises 16 residues. J was trimmed by 1 base and V by 0 bases; bases with no gene match: 3. CDR1 and CDR2 from the germline V gene are SGHNT and YYREEE (reference sequence). CDR3 sequence: CASSLGRGRGTDTQYF. The CDR3 DNA reads as TGTGCCAGCAGCTTGGGCCGCGGGAGGGGCACAGATACGCAGTATTTT.

The chain carries TRBV5-1 and TRBJ2-3; 9 bases match TRBD2. Germline CDR1 and CDR2: SGHRS and YFSETQ. The CDR3 consists of 13 residues. Losses at the gene ends were 6 bases for V and 4 bases for J; bases not matched to a gene: 3. The CDR3 DNA is TGCGCCAGCACTAGCGGGACCCCAGATACGCAGTATTTT. It specifies CASTSGTPDTQYF.

The V call is TRBV29-1, the J call TRBJ2-1; TRBD2 matches 7 bases. The germline CDR1 and CDR2 sequences are SQVTM and ANQGSEA. This CDR3 has 17 amino acids. Germline trimming cut 0 bases from V and 1 base from J; bases unmatched to any gene: 9. CDR3 bases: TGCAGCGTTGAAGATCTCGTCGGGAGGCCATCCTACAATGAGCAGTTCTTC. It encodes CSVEDLVGRPSYNEQFF.

V usage is TRBV4-1 and J usage is TRBJ2-7; D gene unclear. Germline V CDR1 and CDR2: MGHRA, YSYEKL. V lost 1 base and J 7 bases, leaving 17 bases between the germline ends. This CDR3 is built from 15 residues. The CDR3 protein is CASSQGALPFEEQYF. As DNA, the CDR3 is TGCGCCAGCAGCCAAGGTGCGTTGCCCTTCGAGGAGCAGTACTTC.

This rearrangement joins TRBV7-8 to TRBJ2-5, with TRBD1 as a possible D gene (6 bases). Trimming cost V 5 bases and J 1 base, with 17 bases left between them. Germline V gene lookup returns CDR1 SGHVS and CDR2 FQNEAQ. The CDR3 runs 16 residues. The CDR3 protein is CASSPILTGAQETQYF. CDR3 coding DNA: TGTGCCAGCAGCCCGATATTGACAGGTGCCCAAGAGACCCAGTACTTC.

To note about this clone: Sequence at one end of the junction differs from germline and may be a read error. The CDR3 spells CSAWTGTSQLF. The CDR3 DNA follows: TGCAGTGCTTGGACCGGGACTAGCCAACTCTTC. V usage is TRBV20-1 and J usage is TRBJ2-1, with 9 nucleotides matching TRBD2. The CDR3 has 11 residues. Germline V gene data show CDR1 as DFQATT and CDR2 as SNEGSKA (reference sequence).

V and J are TRBV9 and TRBJ2-1; the D gene is possibly TRBD2 (6 bases). The CDR3 runs to 16 residues. Trimming shortened V by 0 bases and J by 0 bases, and 10 bases separated the two germline ends. Germline CDR1 and CDR2: SGDLS and YYNGEE. The CDR3 loop reads CASSVGGLSSYNEQFF. CDR3 sequence (DNA): TGTGCCAGCAGCGTAGGGGGACTCAGCTCCTACAATGAGCAGTTCTTC.

This chain uses TRBV4-2 with TRBJ1-2, with TRBD1 matching 7 bases. CDR1 LGHNA and CDR2 YNFKEQ come from the germline V gene. V was clipped by 1 base and J by 5 bases; unmatched bases: 10. The CDR3 sequence is 16 residues long. DNA for the CDR3: TGTGCCAGCAGCCAAGTGTCACAGGGGAGGGGGTATGGCTACACCTTC. It translates to CASSQVSQGRGYGYTF.